The 14 T cell receptor beta chains presented below share a single source sample, sequenced in a study of T cells in Graves' hyperthyroidism and ophthalmopathy. TCR beta CDR3 sequences were amplified from RNA transcripts. The study used the HTBI primer set for a first-round RT-PCR of the TCR CDR3. TCRdb used MiXCR to reprocess the multiplex PCR reads, holding one entry per CDR3 protein. Of approximately 410,000 distinct CDR3 sequences listed, roughly 15% are singletons. Sequencing was performed on blood. The receptor set was obtained from a young woman with Graves' hyperthyroidism.

CDR3 protein: CASRVGESTGELFF. For the CDR3, the DNA is TGTGCCAGCAGGGTGGGGGAGAGCACCGGGGAGCTGTTTTTT. The chain has TRBV12-3 or TRBV12-4 and TRBJ2-2; D may correspond to TRBD1 or TRBD2 (5 bases each). This CDR3 spans 14 amino acids. The ends were cut back, 6 bases at V and 4 bases at J, with 12 bases in the middle.

This clonotype occurred many times. V is TRBV28 and J is TRBJ2-7; D is unresolved. V was cut by 5 bases and J by 3 bases, with 8 bases left in between. There are 12 residues in the CDR3. Germline V gene lookup returns CDR1 MDHEN and CDR2 SYDVKM. CDR3 sequence reads: CASSTPGYEQYF. In DNA form, the CDR3 reads TGTGCCAGCAGTACTCCAGGCTACGAGCAGTACTTC.

This clonotype was found many times. The V gene is TRBV7-8, the J gene TRBJ1-5; D unresolved. This CDR3 spans 14 amino acids. The V gene's germline CDR1 is SGHVS and CDR2 FQNEAQ. V lost 6 bases to trimming and J lost 0 bases, with 9 bases between them. CDR3 region: CASRGRDSNQPQHF. CDR3 nucleotide sequence: TGTGCCAGCAGAGGGAGGGATAGCAATCAGCCCCAGCATTTT.

This clonotype was recorded at least ten times. This chain connects TRBV6-2 or TRBV6-3 to TRBJ2-1; 9 bases agree with TRBD2. The germline V gene has CDR1 MNHEY and CDR2 SVGEGT. The V and J ends lost 4 bases and 4 bases, in that order; junction bases with no gene match: 11. CDR3 length: 17 amino acids. The CDR3 DNA is TGTGCCAGCAGTTCCCCCCGCGCTAGCGGGGTTTACAATGAGCAGTTCTTC. It is translated as CASSSPRASGVYNEQFF.

This clonotype was seen only a few times. The rearrangement joins TRBV19 to TRBJ2-5; tentatively, D is TRBD1 (5 bases). Per germline, CDR1 LNHDA and CDR2 SQIVND (reference sequence). Trimming removed 5 bases at V and 5 bases at J, with 15 bases between. This CDR3 is built from 14 residues. CDR3 sequence reads: CASSLSTVWETQYF. The CDR3 DNA sequence: TGTGCCAGTAGTCTATCGACAGTGTGGGAGACCCAGTACTTC.

J is TRBJ2-3 and V is TRBV2; D is perhaps TRBD1 (5 bases). This CDR3 spans 13 amino acids. Trimming cost V 5 bases and J 6 bases, with 12 bases left between them. Germline values: CDR1 SNHLY, CDR2 FYNNEI. In DNA, the CDR3 is TGTGCCAGCAGTTCAGGGAATTCGGATACGCAGTATTTT. It yields the protein CASSSGNSDTQYF. Using reference TRBV2 and TRBJ2-3 for the parts outside the CDR3, the full variable domain is EPEVTQTPSHQVTQMGQEVILRCVPISNHLYFYWYRQILGQKVEFLVSFYNNEISEKSEIFDDQFSVERPDGSNFTLKIRSTKLEDSAMYFCASSSGNSDTQYFGPGTRLTVL.

This clonotype was observed a few times. The chain links TRBV9 to TRBJ1-5, with TRBD1 identical over 11 bases. The length of the CDR3 is 16 residues. Germline lookup yields CDR1 SGDLS and CDR2 YYNGEE. Trimming removed 2 bases from V and 4 bases from J; junction bases left unmatched: 5. The CDR3 protein is CASSVGTGGRNQPQHF. CDR3 sequence (DNA): TGTGCCAGCAGCGTCGGGACAGGGGGAAGAAATCAGCCCCAGCATTTT. Looking up the rest from reference TRBV9 and TRBJ1-5 gives the full variable domain: DSGVTQTPKHLITATGQRVTLRCSPRSGDLSVYWYQQSLDQGLQFLIQYYNGEERAKGNILERFSAQQFPDLHSELNLSSLELGDSALYFCASSVGTGGRNQPQHFGDGTRLSIL.

The table lists this clonotype with many counts. The chain employs TRBV7-2 and TRBJ2-3; possible D gene TRBD1, 6 bases. The CDR3 length is 13 residues. The V gene lost 8 bases and the J gene lost 9 bases, with 18 bases spanning the gap. CDR1 and CDR2 from the germline V gene are SGHTA and FQGNSA. CDR3 in DNA: TGTGCCAGCGGCAGGGGAGTAGGCGAAACGCAGTATTTT. This gives the protein CASGRGVGETQYF.

The rearrangement uses TRBV27 and TRBJ2-7, with 11 bases lining up with TRBD2. Germline assignment: CDR1 MNHEY and CDR2 SMNVEV (reference sequence). The V gene end was trimmed by 6 bases and the J gene end by 2 bases; junction bases not matched to a gene: 6. The CDR3 runs to 15 residues. The CDR3 region is CASSQGTSGAYEQYF. In DNA, the CDR3 is TGTGCCAGCAGCCAAGGGACTAGCGGAGCCTACGAGCAGTACTTC.

The V and J genes are TRBV5-1 and TRBJ1-3; D gene unclear. V lost 3 bases and J 0 bases, leaving 10 bases between the germline ends. This CDR3 contains 15 residues. Germline V gives CDR1 SGHRS, CDR2 YFSETQ. In nucleotides, the CDR3 is TGCGCCAGCAGCTCTCAGGTCGACTCTGGAAACACCATATATTTT. Translation gives CASSSQVDSGNTIYF.

This clonotype was picked up many times. The chain combines TRBV28 with TRBJ2-5; D remains ambiguous. This CDR3 contains 16 residues. Deletions cut 2 bases from V and 2 bases from J, with 15 bases between. Germline assignment: CDR1 MDHEN and CDR2 SYDVKM. DNA for the CDR3: TGTGCCAGCAGTTTAGGCCCCTCGGACCGACAAGAGACCCAGTACTTC. Its translation is CASSLGPSDRQETQYF.

This clonotype was observed many times. The chain carries TRBV7-8 and TRBJ2-7, with D uncertain. Germline V CDR1 and CDR2: SGHVS, FQNEAQ. Deletions cut 4 bases from V and 6 bases from J, with 13 bases between. The CDR3 runs 13 residues. CDR3 coding DNA: TGTGCCAGCAGCTCGACCCCCAGTGGCGAGCAGTACTTC. Encoded protein: CASSSTPSGEQYF.

This clonotype was recorded a few times. Compared with germline, one end of the junction differs, possibly owing to a read error. The chain is built from TRBV11-3 and TRBJ1-1; no clear D. The CDR3 covers 13 residues. Germline V gene sequence: CDR1 SGHNT, CDR2 YENEEA. The CDR3 protein is CASSLALGTEASF. The CDR3 coding sequence is TGTGCCAGCAGCTTAGCACTCGGCACTGAAGCTTCCTTT.

The chain joins TRBV19 to TRBJ2-7; 8 bases are a match to TRBD1. After removal of 4 bases from V and 2 bases from J, the junction contained 16 bases not matched to a gene. Germline values: CDR1 LNHDA, CDR2 SQIVND (reference sequence). The length of the CDR3 is 18 residues. CDR3 nucleotide sequence: TGTGCCAGTAGTACCTTCGGGACAGGTGGACCACGTGCCTACGAGCAGTACTTC. Amino acids: CASSTFGTGGPRAYEQYF.